A selection of T cell receptor beta chains follows, all from one sample in a study of graft-versus-host responses after intestinal transplantation. The assay was immunoSEQ multiplex PCR, and TCRdb's table has in-frame clones only and misses some. This sample has about 70,000 clones, with roughly 94% found just once. Their antigens remain unidentified. Sequencing was performed on unstimulated CD8+ T cells sorted from spleen or lymph node cells, taken before intestinal transplant. These receptors originate from a human donor who received an intestinal transplant. The CDR3 runs from the conserved cysteine through the conserved F or W. D genes are given only for firm matches.

j_gene	v_gene	d_gene	CDR3aa	CDR3nt
TRBJ1-4	TRBV14	-	CASTAGLADEKLFF	TGTGCCAGCACCGCCGGACTGGCGGATGAAAAACTGTTTTTT
TRBJ2-2	TRBV23-1	TRBD2	CASSQSGSGRAPTGELFF	TGCGCCAGCAGTCAATCTGGCAGCGGGAGGGCCCCAACCGGGGAGCTGTTTTTT
TRBJ1-2	TRBV5-1	-	CASSWDTYGYTF	TGCGCCAGCAGTTGGGACACCTATGGCTACACCTTC
TRBJ2-7	TRBV7-2	-	CASNRDYEQYF	TGTGCCAGCAATCGGGACTACGAGCAGTACTTC
TRBJ2-3	TRBV5-4	-	CASSLGRFGPPDTQYF	TGTGCCAGCAGCTTGGGCCGTTTCGGACCCCCAGATACGCAGTATTTT
TRBJ2-5	TRBV2	-	CASSEIRGSSQETQYF	TGTGCCAGCAGTGAAATAAGGGGATCCTCCCAAGAGACCCAGTACTTC
TRBJ2-3	TRBV27	-	CASSLKAEVSTDTQYF	TGTGCCAGCAGTTTAAAGGCCGAAGTGAGCACAGATACGCAGTATTTT
TRBJ2-1	TRBV30	-	CAWNREWYNEQFF	TGTGCCTGGAACAGGGAATGGTACAATGAGCAGTTCTTC
TRBJ2-7	TRBV7-9	-	CASSLEVPYEFYEQYF	TGTGCCAGCAGCTTAGAAGTTCCCTACGAGTTTTACGAGCAGTACTTC
TRBJ2-5	TRBV30	-	CAWSLVGGRETQYF	TGTGCCTGGAGTTTAGTTGGGGGGCGAGAGACCCAGTACTTC
TRBJ2-1	TRBV4-2	TRBD2	CASSQAPETSGTTNEQFF	TGTGCCAGCAGCCAAGCCCCAGAGACTAGCGGGACTACCAATGAGCAGTTCTTC